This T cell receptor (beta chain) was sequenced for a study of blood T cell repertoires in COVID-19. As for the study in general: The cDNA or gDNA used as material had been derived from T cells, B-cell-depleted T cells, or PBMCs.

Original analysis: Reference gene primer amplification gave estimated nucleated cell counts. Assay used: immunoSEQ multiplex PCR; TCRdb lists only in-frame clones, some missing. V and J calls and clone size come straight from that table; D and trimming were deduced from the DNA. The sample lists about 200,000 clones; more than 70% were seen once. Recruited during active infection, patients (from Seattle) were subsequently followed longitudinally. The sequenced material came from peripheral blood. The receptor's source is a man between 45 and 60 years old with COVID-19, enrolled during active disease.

CDR3 in amino acids: CASSRLAGRYNEQFF. The CDR3 nucleotides read TGTGCCAGCAGTCGACTAGCGGGGAGATACAATGAGCAGTTCTTC. The chain joins TRBV6-2 or TRBV6-3 to TRBJ2-1, with TRBD2 matching over 11 bases. The CDR3 is 15 amino acids. From germline, CDR1 is MNHEY and CDR2 SVGEGT. Trimming at V came to 5 bases and at J to 4 bases, leaving 4 bases not matched to a gene.